The clone carrying this TCR beta chain has more than one count but fewer than ten. Antigen: not known. Time point specified: recipient sample about 28 days before transplant, after cytoreduction. The V end lost 6 bases, the J end lost 7 bases, and 15 bases lay between the germline ends. The CDR3 runs 13 residues. Germline CDR1 is SGHTA and CDR2 is FQGNSA. Produced via immunoSEQ multiplex PCR; TCRdb's table is partial and in-frame only. The table lists 25,000 to 35,000 clones, roughly 70% of them singletons. These data originate in a study of T cell clonotyping in hematopoietic cell transplantation. Overall study context: Pretransplant recipient samples were taken after cytoreduction.

Study-level points and caveats: At the given depth, recipient repertoires were over 97% de novo clonotypes. Recipient TCR diversity dropped after transplant; expanded clonotypes rose from day 30 to 180. Without cell sorting, CD4 versus CD8 contributions remain unresolved.

The sequenced sample was peripheral blood mononuclear cells, obtained before stem cell transplant. The chain is built from TRBV7-2 and TRBJ1-1; perhaps TRBD1 as D (6 bases). This clonotype was obtained from a man aged 50-60 years with myelodysplastic syndrome. Some clones in this sample may be carry-over from other donors' samples. The CDR3 loop is CASSIRTGSEAFF. The CDR3 DNA reads TGTGCCAGCAGTATTAGAACAGGGAGTGAAGCTTTCTTT.